What follows are 18 T cell receptor beta chains derived from one specimen sequenced in a study of PD-1 blockade in classical Hodgkin lymphoma. Each patient's relapse followed autologous stem cell transplantation, and brentuximab vedotin exposure varied. By magnetic negative selection, CD4+ T cells were purified from thawed PBMCs. Sequencing was performed with immunoSEQ multiplex PCR; in TCRdb, only in-frame clones are kept and a portion is missing. The table lists around 2,500 clones, 80% to 90% of them singletons. The specimen comprised CD4+ T cells from blood, sampled at baseline. Every receptor here comes from a human donor with classical Hodgkin lymphoma.

This chain joins TRBV7-6 and TRBJ1-3, with D perhaps TRBD1 (5 bases). V gave up 0 bases and J gave up 0 bases, with 9 bases separating them. The germline V gene encodes CDR1 SGHVS and CDR2 FNYEAQ. This CDR3 is built from 16 residues. CDR3 sequence: CASSLAQALSGNTIYF. As DNA, the CDR3 is TGTGCCAGCAGCTTAGCACAGGCCCTCTCTGGAAACACCATATATTTT.

This chain uses TRBV6-6 with TRBJ1-1; D not certain. V lost 0 bases and J lost 4, with 3 bases in between. Germline V lookup: CDR1 MNHNY, CDR2 SVGAGI (reference sequence). This CDR3 contains 12 residues. CDR3 DNA: TGTGCCAGCAGTTACTCGAGCACTGAAGCTTTCTTT. It specifies CASSYSSTEAFF.

The chain recombines TRBV6-5 with TRBJ2-4, with D maybe TRBD1 (6 bases). Trimming stripped 6 bases from V and 0 bases from J, with 9 bases between. Germline loops: CDR1 MNHEY, CDR2 SVGAGI. This CDR3 comprises 14 residues. The CDR3 reads CASSQTGAKNIQYF. CDR3 DNA: TGTGCCAGCAGCCAGACAGGAGCCAAAAACATTCAGTACTTC.

This chain links TRBV28 with TRBJ1-3; D is unresolved. CDR1 and CDR2 (germline): MDHEN, SYDVKM. CDR3 length: 14 amino acids. Trimming left V 1 base short and J 0 bases short, with 4 bases between. CDR3 residues: CASSLFLSGNTIYF. The CDR3 bases are TGTGCCAGCAGTTTATTCCTCTCTGGAAACACCATATATTTT.

This clone was recorded a few times. The J gene is TRBJ2-7, the V gene TRBV27, with a weak D call TRBD1 (6 bases). Germline V lookup: CDR1 MNHEY, CDR2 SMNVEV (reference sequence). The germline V and J ends were trimmed by 6 bases and 0 bases, with 18 bases remaining between them. This CDR3 has 16 residues. DNA for the CDR3: TGTGCCAGCAGCCTCCGACAGGATCTTGGCTCCTACGAGCAGTACTTC. Its translation is CASSLRQDLGSYEQYF.

The rearrangement uses TRBV12-5 and TRBJ1-5; no clear D. From germline, CDR1 is LGHNT and CDR2 FRNRAP. With 6 bases removed from V and 0 bases from J, the gap between germline ends came to 18 bases. This CDR3 has 17 amino acids. This CDR3 is CASGPSGGSYSNQPQHF. For the CDR3, the DNA is TGTGCTAGTGGCCCGTCTGGAGGTTCCTATAGCAATCAGCCCCAGCATTTT.

The rearrangement joins TRBV5-4 to TRBJ2-3; weak D call: TRBD2 (6 bases). V was pared by 2 bases and J by 1 base, with 11 bases between. This CDR3 is 15 amino acids long. The germline V gene encodes CDR1 SGHNT and CDR2 YYREEE (reference sequence). In DNA, the CDR3 is TGTGCCAGCAGCTTTCCGGGCGGGGGCACAGATACGCAGTATTTT. Translation gives CASSFPGGGTDTQYF. The full variable domain, in which reference TRBV5-4 and TRBJ2-3 provide the parts outside the CDR3, is ETGVTQSPTHLIKTRGQQVTLRCSSQSGHNTVSWYQQALGQGPQFIFQYYREEENGRGNFPPRFSGLQFPNYSSELNVNALELDDSALYLCASSFPGGGTDTQYFGPGTRLTVL.

This sequence joins TRBV28 and TRBJ1-2, with unresolved D. The CDR3 is made up of 13 amino acids. CDR1 MDHEN and CDR2 SYDVKM come from the germline V gene. Between the trimmed V and J ends, which lost 3 bases and 6 bases, there was a span of 11 bases. The CDR3 DNA is TGTGCCAGCAGTTTTACCGGGAAGGATGGCTACACCTTC. Translating gives CASSFTGKDGYTF.

The rearrangement links TRBV7-9 to TRBJ1-2; the match to TRBD1 covers 7 bases. The germline CDR1 and CDR2 sequences are SEHNR and FQNEAQ (reference sequence). Trimming at V came to 3 bases and at J to 6 bases, leaving 4 bases not matched to a gene. This CDR3 is built from 13 residues. This CDR3 is CASSFRGGDGYTF. The DNA for the CDR3 is TGTGCCAGCAGCTTCAGGGGGGGCGATGGCTACACCTTC.

CDR3: CASSQDIWTRGYEQYF. CDR3 in DNA: TGCGCCAGCAGCCAAGATATCTGGACTAGGGGATACGAGCAGTACTTC. The gene calls are TRBV4-3 and TRBJ2-7; 7 bases map to TRBD2. The germline V gene encodes CDR1 LGHNA and CDR2 YSLEER. Losses at the gene ends were 0 bases for V and 4 bases for J; bases not matched to a gene: 9. The CDR3 runs 16 residues.

Here the CDR3 reads CASSEPPGPKYF. The CDR3 bases are TGTGCCAGCAGTGAACCCCCGGGACCGAAGTACTTC. This sequence joins TRBV2 and TRBJ2-5, with D perhaps matching TRBD1 or TRBD2 (5 bases each). V lost 2 bases and J 12 bases, leaving 13 bases between the germline ends. The CDR3 runs to 12 residues. Germline V gene data show CDR1 as SNHLY and CDR2 as FYNNEI.

This chain's CDR3 is CASSWGTSGTYEQYF. CDR3 coding DNA: TGCGCCAGCAGCTGGGGGACTAGCGGGACCTACGAGCAGTACTTC. The chain carries TRBV5-1 and TRBJ2-7, with 13 bases that match TRBD2. Losses at the gene ends were 3 bases for V and 2 bases for J; bases not matched to a gene: 2. CDR3 size: 15 residues. The germline gives CDR1 SGHRS, CDR2 YFSETQ.

As regards this clone: This sample also contains other DNA sequences that code for the same CDR3. CDR3 in amino acids: CASRLDSARTYEQYF. In nucleotides, the CDR3 is TGTGCCAGCAGACTAGACAGCGCCCGAACCTACGAGCAGTACTTC. The chain is built from TRBV6-5 and TRBJ2-7; D possibly matches TRBD1 or TRBD2 (5 bases each). The CDR3 spans 15 residues. The V end lost 6 bases, the J end lost 2 bases, and 17 bases lay between the germline ends. Looked up from germline, CDR1 is MNHEY and CDR2 is SVGAGI.

V and J are TRBV5-3 and TRBJ2-2; unclear D gene. TRBV5-3 is given ORF status, its function remaining uncertain. There are 15 residues in the CDR3. V was pared by 4 bases and J by 1 base, with 11 bases between. Here the CDR3 DNA reads TGTGCCAGAAGCCCACGGGCAGAGAACACCGGGGAGCTGTTTTTT. Translating gives CARSPRAENTGELFF.

V and J are TRBV20-1 and TRBJ1-2; no clear D gene. The CDR3 extends over 11 amino acids. V was shortened by 0 bases and J by 6 bases, with 5 bases between the two germline ends. Germline V lookup: CDR1 DFQATT, CDR2 SNEGSKA (reference sequence). The CDR3 region is CSARDKDGYTF. The CDR3 coding sequence is TGCAGTGCTAGAGATAAAGATGGCTACACCTTC.

This clone has more than one count but fewer than ten. The rearrangement joins TRBV6-1 to TRBJ1-2; unclear D gene. Germline CDR1 is MNHNS and CDR2 is SASEGT. This CDR3 has 12 amino acids. Trimming removed 1 base at V and 6 bases at J, with 6 bases between. DNA of the CDR3: TGTGCCAGCAGTGAAGTCAGCAATGGCTACACCTTC. Translation: CASSEVSNGYTF.

This clone appeared a few times. The CDR3 DNA reads as TGTGCCATCAGCGGACAGTCACGGAACGAGCAGTACTTC. Protein sequence: CAISGQSRNEQYF. The chain is built from TRBV10-3 and TRBJ2-7, with D perhaps TRBD1 (6 bases). Germline lookup yields CDR1 ENHRY and CDR2 SYGVKD. Trimming stripped 6 bases from V and 5 bases from J, with 14 bases between. The CDR3 covers 13 residues.

V usage is TRBV18 and J usage is TRBJ2-3; D perhaps matches TRBD2 (6 bases). Germline V gives CDR1 KGHSH, CDR2 LQKENI. V dropped 3 bases and J dropped 6 bases, with 7 bases sitting between them. This CDR3 has 12 residues. CDR3 residues: CASSPAGDTQYF. CDR3 nucleotide sequence: TGTGCCAGCTCACCTGCGGGGGATACGCAGTATTTT.